The source of this TCR beta chain is a study of cytomegalovirus exposure and HLA in healthy donors. J lost 3 bases, V lost 4 bases, and 4 bases had no gene match. The CDR3 is 15 amino acids. Per germline, CDR1 MNHNS and CDR2 SASEGT. The repertoire was sequenced with immunoSEQ multiplex PCR; TCRdb's copy has only in-frame clones and lacks some. The table lists 67,000 or so clones, approximately 96% of them singletons. The J gene is TRBJ2-2, the V gene TRBV6-1; 8 nucleotides align to TRBD1. This clonotype was obtained from a man younger than 35 in good health and CMV-seropositive. The material sequenced was PBMCs. CDR3 in DNA: TGTGCCAGCAGTGTACGACAGGGGTACACCGGGGAGCTGTTTTTT. The encoded protein is CASSVRQGYTGELFF.